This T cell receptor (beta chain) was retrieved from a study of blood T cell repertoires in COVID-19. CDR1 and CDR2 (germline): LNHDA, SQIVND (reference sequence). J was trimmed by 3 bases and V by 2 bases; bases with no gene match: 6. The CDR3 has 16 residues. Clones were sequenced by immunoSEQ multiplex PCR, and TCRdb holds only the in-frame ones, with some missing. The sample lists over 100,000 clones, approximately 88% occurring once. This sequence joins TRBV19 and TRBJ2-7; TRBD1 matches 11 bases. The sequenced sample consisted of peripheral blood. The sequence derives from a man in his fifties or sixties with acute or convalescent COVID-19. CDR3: CASSITYGTGGYEQYF. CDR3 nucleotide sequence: TGTGCCAGTAGTATAACCTACGGGACAGGGGGCTACGAGCAGTACTTC.